Listed below are T cell receptor beta chains from one sample, sequenced in a study of graft-versus-host responses after intestinal transplantation. Their cognate antigens are unknown. Sequencing was performed with immunoSEQ multiplex PCR; in TCRdb, only in-frame clones are kept and a portion is missing. Of under 100,000 clones in the sample, 85% to 95% are singletons; the top ten hold roughly 0.4%. This sample comprised unstimulated CD8+ T cells sorted from spleen or lymph node cells, obtained before transplant. These receptors were taken from a human donor who was the organ donor for an intestinal transplant. CDR3s include the opening cysteine and the closing phenylalanine or tryptophan. A D gene is named only where the DNA matches it firmly. Not every row has a clone size; where given, it reads once, few, many or a size class.

abundance | d_gene | j_gene | v_gene | CDR3nt | CDR3aa
- | TRBD1 | TRBJ1-6 | TRBV4-3 | TGCGCCAGCAGCCAAGATATTAGTGGGACAGGCATTAGCTCCTATAATTCACCCCTCCACTTT | CASSQDISGTGISSYNSPLHF
- | - | TRBJ2-7 | TRBV19 | TGTGCCAGTAGTGTGGGGGCGAGCTACGAGCAGTACTTC | CASSVGASYEQYF
once | - | TRBJ1-1 | TRBV5-4 | TGTGCCAGCAGCTCGCATCCGGGGTCGATCGAAGCTTTCTTT | CASSSHPGSIEAFF
- | TRBD2 | TRBJ2-1 | TRBV4-1 | TGCGCCAGCAGCCAAGCTGCGGGAGCCTACAATGAGCAGTTCTTC | CASSQAAGAYNEQFF
few | TRBD1 | TRBJ1-5 | TRBV4-1 | TGCGCCAGCAGCCAAGGGACAGGGGGCAATCAGCCCCAGCATTTT | CASSQGTGGNQPQHF
- | - | TRBJ1-1 | TRBV5-1 | TGCGCCAGCAGCTTGGCCTTAGGGAGCACTGAAGCTTTCTTT | CASSLALGSTEAFF
once | - | TRBJ2-1 | TRBV29-1 | TGCAGCGCCCTCGACACAAACAATGAGCAGTTCTTC | CSALDTNNEQFF
- | - | TRBJ1-4 | TRBV2 | TGTGCCAGCAGTGAAAGCACAGGGTCAAATGAAAAACTGTTTTTT | CASSESTGSNEKLFF
- | - | TRBJ1-1 | TRBV4-2 | TGTGCCAGCACCCCCCCGTGGGGGGCTGAAGCTTTCTTT | CASTPPWGAEAFF
- | TRBD2 | TRBJ2-5 | TRBV7-9 | TGTGCCAGCAGCCCCCGGACTAGCGGGGGGTTGATAGGAGAGACCCAGTACTTC | CASSPRTSGGLIGETQYF
- | - | TRBJ2-7 | TRBV2 | TGTGCCAGCAGAGCCCTGAACTACGAGCAGTACTTC | CASRALNYEQYF
- | - | TRBJ1-3 | TRBV30 | TGTGCCCGCACAGTAGGATCCGGAAACACCATATATTTT | CARTVGSGNTIYF
- | - | TRBJ2-5 | TRBV25-1 | TGTGCCAGCAGTGAATATGGGACATTAGAGACCCAGTACTTC | CASSEYGTLETQYF
- | - | TRBJ2-7 | TRBV7-9 | TGTGCCAGCAGCACAGGGACACCCTACGAGCAGTACTTC | CASSTGTPYEQYF
- | TRBD1 | TRBJ2-1 | TRBV7-3 | TGTGCCAGCAGCCCAGTCGGGACAGCCTTCATCTCCTACAATGAGCAGTTCTTC | CASSPVGTAFISYNEQFF
- | - | TRBJ1-1 | TRBV9 | TGTGCCAGCAGCTCCCCGGGGTCCACTGAAGCTTTCTTT | CASSSPGSTEAFF
- | - | TRBJ2-1 | TRBV6-5 | TGTGCCAGCAGGGGATATCAGGGTTCCAACAATGAGCAGTTCTTC | CASRGYQGSNNEQFF
- | - | TRBJ1-3 | TRBV30 | TGTGCCTGGAGTGTAGACGCAGGGTCCTCTGGAAACACCATATATTTT | CAWSVDAGSSGNTIYF
once | TRBD1 | TRBJ2-1 | TRBV19 | TGTGCCAGTAGTATGGGGGGACAGGGGGCTTTGGAGTTCTTC | CASSMGGQGALEFF
- | TRBD2 | TRBJ2-3 | TRBV7-3 | TGTGCCAGCAGTCCCCTAGCGGGGGGGCGGTATACGCAGTATTTT | CASSPLAGGRYTQYF
- | - | TRBJ2-7 | TRBV19 | TGTGCCAGTAGTATAGGACCAACCGCGGCGTACGAGCAGTACTTC | CASSIGPTAAYEQYF
- | - | TRBJ2-5 | TRBV25-1 | TGTGCCAGCAGCTCAGACAGGTTTCGGGAGACCCAGTACTTC | CASSSDRFRETQYF
- | - | TRBJ1-6 | TRBV28 | TGTGCCAGCAGTTTTAGGGGCTCCTATAATTCACCCCTCCACTTT | CASSFRGSYNSPLHF
once | TRBD1 | TRBJ2-7 | TRBV6-1 | TGTGCCAGCAGTGAACCATGGACAGGGACCTACGAGCAGTACTTC | CASSEPWTGTYEQYF
- | - | TRBJ2-3 | TRBV4-3 | TGCGCCAGCAGCCAAGAAGACAGGCGCACAGATACGCAGTATTTT | CASSQEDRRTDTQYF
- | - | TRBJ2-2 | TRBV28 | TGTGCCAGCAGTTTTGAGGGTGGGGAGCTGTTTTTT | CASSFEGGELFF
- | - | TRBJ1-1 | TRBV5-1 | TGCGCCAGCAGCTTAGGAAGGGGCAGCACTGAAGCTTTCTTT | CASSLGRGSTEAFF
- | TRBD1 | TRBJ2-7 | TRBV19 | TGTGCCAGTAGTACGGGACAGCGTTTCGAGCAGTACTTC | CASSTGQRFEQYF
- | - | TRBJ2-2 | TRBV11-3 | TGTGCCAGCAGCTTGGGCAGTTACACCGGGGAGCTGTTTTTT | CASSLGSYTGELFF
- | - | TRBJ1-2 | TRBV5-1 | TGCGCCAGCAGCTTGGAAGGAGGGTACGGCTATGGCTACACCTTC | CASSLEGGYGYGYTF
- | - | TRBJ1-6 | TRBV6-5 | TGTGCCAGCAGTTACAGGGCAGGGTATAATTCACCCCTCCACTTT | CASSYRAGYNSPLHF
- | - | TRBJ2-7 | TRBV11-1 | TGTGCCAGCAGCTTAGGGGCATCTTTCTCCTGGACCTACGAGCAGTACTTC | CASSLGASFSWTYEQYF
- | - | TRBJ2-5 | TRBV30 | TGTGCCTGGAGTGACGGAGAGACCCAGTACTTC | CAWSDGETQYF
- | - | TRBJ2-7 | TRBV4-1 | TGCGCCAGCAGCCAATCAATGACAAGGGGAACCTACGAGCAGTACTTC | CASSQSMTRGTYEQYF
- | - | TRBJ1-6 | TRBV9 | TGTGCCAGCAGCGGACACCTCTATAATTCACCCCTCCACTTT | CASSGHLYNSPLHF
- | - | TRBJ2-7 | TRBV5-1 | TGCGCCAGCAGCGCCGGTTATATGACCTACGAGCAGTACTTC | CASSAGYMTYEQYF
- | TRBD2 | TRBJ2-1 | TRBV27 | TGTGCCAGCAGCCCGGGACTACTTAATGAGCAGTTCTTC | CASSPGLLNEQFF
- | TRBD1 | TRBJ2-5 | TRBV11-3 | TGTGCCAGCAGTTTAACAGGGGGCCAAGAGACCCAGTACTTC | CASSLTGGQETQYF
- | TRBD2 | TRBJ2-7 | TRBV2 | TGTGCCAGCTCAAGCGGGGGGACCTACGAGCAGTACTTC | CASSSGGTYEQYF
- | TRBD2 | TRBJ2-1 | TRBV9 | TGTGCCAGCAGCGTAGCTCCTAGCGGGCGAAGCTCCTACAATGAGCAGTTCTTC | CASSVAPSGRSSYNEQFF
- | - | TRBJ2-1 | TRBV27 | TGTGCCAGCAGTTTATTGGGGGCGGATGAGCAGTTCTTC | CASSLLGADEQFF
- | TRBD2 | TRBJ2-7 | TRBV7-9 | TGTGCCAGCAGCTTAGATCTTCAGGGACTAAGGGAGCAGTACTTC | CASSLDLQGLREQYF
- | - | TRBJ1-4 | TRBV5-1 | TGCGCCAGCAGCAAACTCCCCACAGGGACAACTAATGAAAAACTGTTTTTT | CASSKLPTGTTNEKLFF
- | TRBD2 | TRBJ2-5 | TRBV9 | TGTGCCAGCAGCGTAGTGGCTAGCGGGGCTGGTGAGACCCAGTACTTC | CASSVVASGAGETQYF
- | - | TRBJ1-2 | TRBV2 | TGTGCCAGCAGAGACTCGGGCTACACCTTC | CASRDSGYTF
- | - | TRBJ1-3 | TRBV7-7 | TGTGCTAGCAGCTTACACAGCGGGGGCTCTGGAAACACCATATATTTT | CASSLHSGGSGNTIYF
- | - | TRBJ1-4 | TRBV19 | TGTGCCAGTAGTGGATACAGGGCGGCCAATGAAAAACTGTTTTTT | CASSGYRAANEKLFF
- | - | TRBJ2-7 | TRBV7-3 | TGTGCCAGCAGCCAAAGCCCCTCCTACGAGCAGTACTTC | CASSQSPSYEQYF